Below are 29 T cell receptor beta chains sequenced from a single sample in a study of blood T cells in healthy people across ages. PCR was performed a second time for roughly 7 to 12 cycles using a sample-barcoded 5' primer and a J-beta primer mix. TCRdb re-called the 5' RACE reads through MiXCR, storing one row per CDR3 protein. There are 550,000 to 750,000 distinct CDR3 sequences in the sample; roughly 21% occur only once, and more than 3% lies in the top ten. The sequenced material came from blood. These receptors were taken from a man between 70 and 80 years old in good health.

Turning to this clonotype: Relative to the germline gene, one junction end is altered; a read error may explain this. The genes are TRBV7-9 and TRBJ1-2, with D perhaps TRBD1 (5 bases). CDR3 length equals 15 residues. Germline V gene data show CDR1 as SEHNR and CDR2 as FQNEAQ (reference sequence). The CDR3 region has the DNA TGCGCCAGCAGCTTAGCGGGGCCTCAGGGCTATGGCTACACCTTC. Amino acids: CASSLAGPQGYGYTF.

The gene calls are TRBV7-9 and TRBJ2-7; 7 bases match TRBD1. CDR1 SEHNR and CDR2 FQNEAQ come from the germline V gene (reference sequence). The trim removed 5 bases at V and 2 bases at J, leaving 6 bases unmatched. The CDR3 covers 14 residues. The CDR3 reads CASSEGQIPYEQYF. CDR3 coding DNA: TGTGCCAGCAGCGAGGGACAGATCCCCTACGAGCAGTACTTC.

The CDR3 region has the DNA TGCGCCAGCAGCCAAGATCCGCAGGGGACAGATACGCAGTATTTT. Translation: CASSQDPQGTDTQYF. This chain links TRBV4-1 with TRBJ2-3, with D perhaps TRBD1 (6 bases). The V gene's germline CDR1 is MGHRA and CDR2 YSYEKL. The CDR3 covers 15 residues. V lost 0 bases and J lost 3, with 10 bases in between.

This chain uses TRBV20-1 with TRBJ1-1; D might be TRBD1 (5 bases). The germline V gene has CDR1 DFQATT and CDR2 SNEGSKA (reference sequence). V was cut by 3 bases and J by 1 base, with 12 bases left in between. CDR3 length: 14 residues. The CDR3 is CSASQGGGNTEAFF. In nucleotides, the CDR3 is TGCAGTGCTAGCCAGGGTGGAGGGAACACTGAAGCTTTCTTT.

There are a few counts of this clonotype. The chain joins TRBV29-1 to TRBJ1-1; 9 bases are shared with TRBD1. The CDR3 sequence is 14 residues long. The germline gives CDR1 SQVTM, CDR2 ANQGSEA. The ends lost 4 bases at V and 4 bases at J; junction bases unmatched: 7. This CDR3 is CSVVRDRVITEAFF. The CDR3 region has the DNA TGCAGCGTTGTCCGGGACAGGGTGATCACTGAAGCTTTCTTT.

The V gene is TRBV20-1, the J gene TRBJ2-1; a possible D gene is TRBD2 (5 bases). Germline values: CDR1 DFQATT, CDR2 SNEGSKA (reference sequence). V lost 6 bases to trimming and J lost 3 bases, with 18 bases between them. The CDR3 has 15 amino acids. The CDR3 sequence is CSALEPERSYNEQFF. The CDR3 region has the DNA TGCAGTGCCCTCGAGCCGGAGCGGAGCTACAATGAGCAGTTCTTC.

This clonotype was observed a handful of times. This chain links TRBV5-5 with TRBJ2-1, with 9 bases aligning to TRBD2. Trimming removed 4 bases from V and 4 bases from J; junction bases left unmatched: 9. The CDR3 totals 16 residues. Germline V CDR1 and CDR2: SGHKS, YYEKEE (reference sequence). DNA for the CDR3: TGTGCCAGCAGCCCTTATAGCGGGAGTAATTACAATGAGCAGTTCTTC. Its translation is CASSPYSGSNYNEQFF. The full variable domain, its missing parts supplied by reference TRBV5-5 and TRBJ2-1, is DAGVTQSPTHLIKTRGQQVTLRCSPISGHKSVSWYQQVLGQGPQFIFQYYEKEERGRGNFPDRFSARQFPNYSSELNVNALLLGDSALYLCASSPYSGSNYNEQFFGPGTRLTVL.

The rearrangement joins TRBV7-9 to TRBJ1-1; TRBD1 agrees at 8 bases. The CDR3 covers 14 residues. Germline V lookup: CDR1 SEHNR, CDR2 FQNEAQ (reference sequence). J gave up 1 base and V 5 bases, and 3 bases lay outside the gene matches. Here the CDR3 reads CASSVGQGNTEAFF. The CDR3 DNA sequence: TGTGCCAGCAGCGTAGGACAGGGGAACACTGAAGCTTTCTTT.

The chain uses TRBV5-1 and TRBJ2-5, with a tentative D call TRBD2 (6 bases). V gave up 0 bases and J gave up 5 bases, with 11 bases separating them. The germline V gene encodes CDR1 SGHRS and CDR2 YFSETQ. The CDR3 is 14 residues long. CDR3 DNA sequence: TGCGCCAGCAGCTTGGTCGGCGGGGTGGAGACCCAGTACTTC. Protein sequence: CASSLVGGVETQYF.

This CDR3 reads CSASRQMTNTEAFF. The CDR3 DNA follows: TGCAGTGCTAGTAGGCAGATGACGAACACTGAAGCTTTCTTT. The chain has TRBV20-1 and TRBJ1-1; no definite D call. The length of the CDR3 is 14 residues. Germline values: CDR1 DFQATT, CDR2 SNEGSKA (reference sequence). V was trimmed by 3 bases and J by 1 base, leaving 12 bases between them.

The chain has TRBV10-3 and TRBJ2-3; D is possibly TRBD1 or TRBD2 (6 bases each). The V and J ends lost 2 bases and 5 bases respectively, with 14 bases between them. The CDR3 consists of 15 residues. Germline values: CDR1 ENHRY, CDR2 SYGVKD. Here the CDR3 DNA reads TGTGCCATCAGTGAGGGCAGGGGAGGTGAAGATACGCAGTATTTT. As protein: CAISEGRGGEDTQYF.

This clonotype was picked up a small number of times. The chain links TRBV19 to TRBJ2-1; D perhaps matches TRBD2 (6 bases). The V gene lost 3 bases and the J gene lost 5 bases, with 20 bases spanning the gap. The germline gives CDR1 LNHDA, CDR2 SQIVND (reference sequence). This CDR3 comprises 17 residues. The CDR3 sequence: CASSILPAGTGNNEQFF. Here the CDR3 DNA reads TGTGCCAGTAGTATTCTTCCCGCCGGGACTGGCAACAATGAGCAGTTCTTC. Full variable domain (missing parts from reference TRBV19 and TRBJ2-1): DGGITQSPKYLFRKEGQNVTLSCEQNLNHDAMYWYRQDPGQGLRLIYYSQIVNDFQKGDIAEGYSVSREKKESFPLTVTSAQKNPTAFYLCASSILPAGTGNNEQFFGPGTRLTVL.

This clonotype was found many times. This chain links TRBV9 with TRBJ2-3; 11 positions agree with TRBD2. V dropped 2 bases and J dropped 0; count of bases not matched to a gene: 2. Germline CDR1 and CDR2: SGDLS and YYNGEE. CDR3 length: 16 residues. The CDR3 reads CASSVGTSGSTDTQYF. CDR3 DNA: TGTGCCAGCAGCGTGGGGACTAGCGGTAGCACAGATACGCAGTATTTT.

This clonotype was found a few times. The rearrangement links TRBV5-1 to TRBJ2-7; no firm D call. The CDR3 is 14 residues long. V lost 4 bases to trimming and J lost 2 bases, with 13 bases between them. CDR1 and CDR2 from the germline V gene are SGHRS and YFSETQ. In nucleotides, the CDR3 is TGCGCCAGCAGCCCTACAAGGTACCCCTACGAGCAGTACTTC. As protein: CASSPTRYPYEQYF.

This clonotype was picked up a small number of times. The rearrangement joins TRBV12-3 or TRBV12-4 to TRBJ2-2, with 7 nucleotides matching TRBD2. The CDR3 has 15 residues. J gave up 4 bases and V 4 bases, and 6 bases lay outside the gene matches. CDR3 region: CASSWEGPITGELFF. DNA of the CDR3: TGTGCCAGCAGTTGGGAGGGGCCGATCACCGGGGAGCTGTTTTTT.

This clonotype turned up a few times. The chain uses TRBV20-1 and TRBJ2-7; D is ambiguous. Trimming took 3 bases from V and 6 from J, leaving 12 bases between them. The germline V gene has CDR1 DFQATT and CDR2 SNEGSKA (reference sequence). CDR3 length equals 12 residues. The CDR3 spells CSASPRSLEQYF. DNA for the CDR3: TGCAGTGCTAGCCCCAGATCCCTCGAGCAGTACTTC.

This chain links TRBV6-5 with TRBJ1-1; D may be TRBD1 (5 bases). Germline CDR1 and CDR2: MNHEY and SVGAGI. V lost 6 bases, J lost 5 bases, and 13 bases lay in between. This CDR3 is 13 amino acids long. CDR3 in amino acids: CASRRVGHTEAFF. The CDR3 region has the DNA TGTGCCAGCAGGCGAGTGGGGCATACTGAAGCTTTCTTT.

This clonotype was detected only a few times. J is TRBJ1-1 and V is TRBV20-1; tentative D call: TRBD1 (5 bases). This CDR3 region has 13 residues. Germline values: CDR1 DFQATT, CDR2 SNEGSKA (reference sequence). The germline V and J ends were trimmed by 1 base and 4 bases, with 10 bases remaining between them. In DNA form, the CDR3 reads TGCAGTGCTAGAGCGGGACGGACCACTGAAGCTTTCTTT. Encoded protein: CSARAGRTTEAFF.

This chain uses TRBV11-1 with TRBJ2-7; D may be TRBD2 (6 bases). CDR3 length: 15 residues. Germline V gene sequence: CDR1 SGHAT, CDR2 FQDESV (reference sequence). Trimming took off 3 bases at V and 0 bases at J, with 12 bases between the two ends. For the CDR3, the DNA is TGTGCCAGCAGCTTCAGCGGGCAGAGCTCCTACGAGCAGTACTTC. Its translation is CASSFSGQSSYEQYF. Together with reference TRBV11-1 and TRBJ2-7, the CDR3 gives the full variable domain: EAEVAQSPRYKITEKSQAVAFWCDPISGHATLYWYRQILGQGPELLVQFQDESVVDDSQLPKDRFSAERLKGVDSTLKIQPAELGDSAMYLCASSFSGQSSYEQYFGPGTRLTVT.

This clonotype was detected only a few times. The chain joins TRBV3-1 to TRBJ2-1; the match to TRBD2 covers 10 bases. CDR1 and CDR2 from the germline V gene are LGHDT and YNNKEL (reference sequence). J lost 4 bases, V lost 5 bases, and 8 bases had no gene match. This CDR3 has 16 amino acids. In DNA, the CDR3 is TGTGCCAGCAGCTCGACCGGGACTAGCGAATACAATGAGCAGTTCTTC. Translating it yields CASSSTGTSEYNEQFF.

In its sample, this clonotype was seen many times. This sequence joins TRBV7-2 and TRBJ1-1, with D possibly TRBD1 on 6 matching bases. Trimming removed 4 bases from V and 1 base from J, with 13 bases in between. This CDR3 region has 15 residues. Looked up from germline, CDR1 is SGHTA and CDR2 is FQGNSA. In nucleotides, the CDR3 is TGTGCCAGCAGCTCCGAGGGACAATGGAACACTGAAGCTTTCTTT. Translating it yields CASSSEGQWNTEAFF.

J is TRBJ2-1 and V is TRBV25-1, with 7 bases lining up with TRBD2. Germline V lookup: CDR1 MGHDK, CDR2 SYGVNS. V dropped 3 bases and J dropped 4; count of bases not matched to a gene: 3. This CDR3 spans 14 amino acids. CDR3 coding DNA: TGTGCCAGCAGTGACCTAGCGGAGTACAATGAGCAGTTCTTC. The encoded protein is CASSDLAEYNEQFF.

This clonotype was observed a handful of times. The chain carries TRBV7-2 and TRBJ2-1, with D perhaps assigned TRBD1 or TRBD2 (5 bases each). CDR3 length: 15 amino acids. CDR1 and CDR2 (germline): SGHTA, FQGNSA. Trimming took 2 bases from V and 6 from J, leaving 14 bases between them. The CDR3 is CASSLQGGLGNEQFF. CDR3 bases: TGTGCCAGCAGCTTACAGGGCGGGCTAGGCAATGAGCAGTTCTTC.

V is TRBV3-1 and J is TRBJ1-2, with a possible D match to TRBD1 (5 bases). The CDR3 is 15 residues long. Germline CDR1 reads LGHDT; CDR2 reads YNNKEL (reference sequence). The ends were cut back, 0 bases at V and 4 bases at J, with 12 bases in the middle. The CDR3 region is CASSQDAGGGYGYTF. The CDR3 DNA follows: TGTGCCAGCAGCCAAGATGCAGGTGGGGGCTATGGCTACACCTTC.

The V gene is TRBV9, the J gene TRBJ2-1; 12 bases map to TRBD2. The ends lost 3 bases at V and 2 bases at J; junction bases unmatched: 3. The CDR3 sequence is 16 residues long. Germline-derived CDR1 and CDR2 are SGDLS and YYNGEE. This CDR3 is CASSDLAGGPYNEQFF. The CDR3 DNA is TGTGCCAGCAGCGATCTAGCGGGAGGGCCCTACAATGAGCAGTTCTTC.

This clonotype appeared many times. The V gene is TRBV20-1, the J gene TRBJ2-1, with 13 nucleotides matching TRBD2. Germline lookup yields CDR1 DFQATT and CDR2 SNEGSKA (reference sequence). V lost 2 bases and J lost 6; bases outside the gene matches: 4. CDR3 length equals 15 residues. The CDR3 coding sequence is TGCAGTGCTAGACCCGGGACTAGCGGGATCAATGAGCAGTTCTTC. As protein: CSARPGTSGINEQFF.

The sample holds many counts of this clonotype. The chain employs TRBV5-1 and TRBJ2-7; tentatively, D is TRBD1 (6 bases). V lost 4 bases to trimming and J lost 0 bases, with 14 bases between them. This CDR3 contains 15 residues. CDR1 is SGHRS and CDR2 is YFSETQ in the germline V gene. The CDR3 bases are TGCGCCAGCAGCCCACAGGGTATGATCTCCTACGAGCAGTACTTC. As protein: CASSPQGMISYEQYF.

This clonotype occurred a few times. The gene calls are TRBV15 and TRBJ2-5; 16 bases line up with TRBD2. The tail of the sequence fits TRBJ2-1 better, so the J call may be wrong. Germline CDR1 is LNHNV and CDR2 is YYDKDF (reference sequence). The CDR3 loop spans 18 amino acids. Here the CDR3 reads CATSRGTGTSGRDNEQFF. In DNA form, the CDR3 reads TGTGCCACCAGCAGAGGGACTGGGACTAGCGGGAGGGACAATGAGCAGTTCTTC.

This clonotype has a count of ten or more. V and J are TRBV3-1 and TRBJ1-3, with a possible D match to TRBD1 (5 bases). CDR3 size: 15 residues. The germline V and J ends were trimmed by 1 base and 2 bases, with 9 bases remaining between them. CDR1 and CDR2 from the germline V gene are LGHDT and YNNKEL (reference sequence). CDR3 region: CASSQAGGTGNTIYF. Written as DNA, the CDR3 is TGTGCCAGCAGCCAAGCGGGGGGGACTGGAAACACCATATATTTT.